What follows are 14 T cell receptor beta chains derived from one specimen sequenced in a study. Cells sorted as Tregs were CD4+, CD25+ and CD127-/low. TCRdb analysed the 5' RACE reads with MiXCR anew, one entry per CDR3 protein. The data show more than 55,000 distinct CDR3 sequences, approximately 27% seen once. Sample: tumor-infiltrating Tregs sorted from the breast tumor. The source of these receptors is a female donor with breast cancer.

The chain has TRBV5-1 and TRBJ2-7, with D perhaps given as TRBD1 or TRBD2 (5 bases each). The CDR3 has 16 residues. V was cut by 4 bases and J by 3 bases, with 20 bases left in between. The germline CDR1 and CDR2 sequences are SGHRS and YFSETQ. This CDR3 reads CASSVTYWGPIYEQYF. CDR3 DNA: TGCGCCAGCAGCGTGACATATTGGGGACCGATCTACGAGCAGTACTTC.

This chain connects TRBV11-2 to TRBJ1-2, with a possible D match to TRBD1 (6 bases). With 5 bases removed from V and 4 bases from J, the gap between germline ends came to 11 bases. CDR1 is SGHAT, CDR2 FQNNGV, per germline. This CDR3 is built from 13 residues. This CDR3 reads CASSAGASYGYTF. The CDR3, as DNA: TGTGCCAGCAGCGCAGGGGCTAGCTATGGCTACACCTTC.

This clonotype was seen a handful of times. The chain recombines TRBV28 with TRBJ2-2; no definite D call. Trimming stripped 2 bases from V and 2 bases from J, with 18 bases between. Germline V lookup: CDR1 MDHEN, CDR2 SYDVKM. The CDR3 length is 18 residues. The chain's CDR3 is CASSLGSWTNLNTGELFF. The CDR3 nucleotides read TGTGCCAGCAGTTTAGGGTCCTGGACCAATCTCAACACCGGGGAGCTGTTTTTT.

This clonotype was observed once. The chain's CDR3 is CASSSRRGPGNTIYF. Written as DNA, the CDR3 is TGTGCCAGCAGTTCGCGACGGGGCCCTGGAAACACCATATATTTT. The chain uses TRBV6-6 and TRBJ1-3, with D possibly being TRBD1 (5 bases). Germline loops: CDR1 MNHNY, CDR2 SVGAGI (reference sequence). The germline V and J ends were trimmed by 4 bases and 2 bases, with 12 bases remaining between them. The CDR3 has 15 residues.

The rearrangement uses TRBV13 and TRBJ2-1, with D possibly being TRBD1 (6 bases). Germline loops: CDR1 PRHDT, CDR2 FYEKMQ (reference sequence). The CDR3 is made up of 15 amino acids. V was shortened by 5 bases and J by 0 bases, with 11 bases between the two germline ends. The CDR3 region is CASSLDSASYNEQFF. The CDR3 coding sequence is TGTGCCAGCAGCCTGGACAGTGCCTCCTACAATGAGCAGTTCTTC. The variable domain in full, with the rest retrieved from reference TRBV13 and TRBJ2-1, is AAGVIQSPRHLIKEKRETATLKCYPIPRHDTVYWYQQGPGQDPQFLISFYEKMQSDKGSIPDRFSAQQFSDYHSELNMSSLELGDSALYFCASSLDSASYNEQFFGPGTRLTVL.

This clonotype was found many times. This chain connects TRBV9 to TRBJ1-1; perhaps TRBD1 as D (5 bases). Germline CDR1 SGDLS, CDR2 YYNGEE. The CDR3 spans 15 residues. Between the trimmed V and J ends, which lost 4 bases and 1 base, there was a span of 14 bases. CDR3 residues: CASSPPTDRNTEAFF. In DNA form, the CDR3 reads TGTGCCAGCAGCCCCCCCACCGACAGGAACACTGAAGCTTTCTTT.

The CDR3 DNA is TGCGCCAGCAGCCCTCGAGAGAATTCACCCCTCCACTTT. It specifies CASSPRENSPLHF. The chain joins TRBV4-1 to TRBJ1-6; D unresolved. V was pared by 4 bases and J by 7 bases, with 8 bases between. The V gene's germline CDR1 is MGHRA and CDR2 YSYEKL. This CDR3 has 13 amino acids.

The CDR3: CASSFENEQFF. CDR3 in DNA: TGTGCCAGCAGTTTCGAGAATGAGCAGTTCTTC. The chain links TRBV28 to TRBJ2-1; D is undetermined. The CDR3 contains 11 residues. V was cut by 3 bases and J by 7 bases, with 4 bases left in between. CDR1 and CDR2 from the germline V gene are MDHEN and SYDVKM.

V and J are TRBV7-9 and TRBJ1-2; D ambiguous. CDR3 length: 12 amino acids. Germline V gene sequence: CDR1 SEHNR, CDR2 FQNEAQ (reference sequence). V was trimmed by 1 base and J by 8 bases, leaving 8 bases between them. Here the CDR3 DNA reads TGTGCCAGCAGCTTAGGCGGGAACGGCTACACCTTC. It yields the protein CASSLGGNGYTF.

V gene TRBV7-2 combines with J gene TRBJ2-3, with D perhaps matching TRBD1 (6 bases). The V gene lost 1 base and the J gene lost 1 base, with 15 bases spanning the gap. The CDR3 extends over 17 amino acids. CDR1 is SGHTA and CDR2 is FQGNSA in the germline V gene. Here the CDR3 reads CASSLGYAKGGTDTQYF. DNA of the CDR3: TGTGCCAGCAGCTTAGGATATGCGAAGGGGGGCACAGATACGCAGTATTTT.

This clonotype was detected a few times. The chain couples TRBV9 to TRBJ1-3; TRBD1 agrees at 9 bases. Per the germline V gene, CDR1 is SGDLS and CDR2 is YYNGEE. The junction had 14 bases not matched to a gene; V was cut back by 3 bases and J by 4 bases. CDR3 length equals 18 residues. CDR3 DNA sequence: TGTGCCAGCAGCGCAAATCGCCGGGACAGGGACGAGGGAAACACCATATATTTT. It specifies CASSANRRDRDEGNTIYF.

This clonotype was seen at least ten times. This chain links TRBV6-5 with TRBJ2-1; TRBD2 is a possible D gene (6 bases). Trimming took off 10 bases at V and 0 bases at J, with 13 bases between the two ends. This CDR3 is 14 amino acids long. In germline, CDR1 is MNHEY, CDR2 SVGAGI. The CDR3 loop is CATRKRASYNEQFF. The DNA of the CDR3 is TGTGCCACTAGAAAGCGGGCCTCCTACAATGAGCAGTTCTTC.

CDR3 in amino acids: CASSDRDIPEAFF. CDR3 nucleotide sequence: TGTGCCAGCAGCGACAGGGATATACCTGAAGCTTTCTTT. The chain is built from TRBV2 and TRBJ1-1; 7 bases agree with TRBD1. The CDR3 runs 13 residues. The germline V gene has CDR1 SNHLY and CDR2 FYNNEI. Losses at the gene ends were 6 bases for V and 6 bases for J; bases not matched to a gene: 7.

The CDR3 DNA reads TGTGCCTGGAGTCGAGAGGGCAATCAGCCCCAGCATTTT. It translates to CAWSREGNQPQHF. The V gene is TRBV30, the J gene TRBJ1-5; D remains unclear. The germline gives CDR1 GTSNPN, CDR2 SVGIG (reference sequence). The CDR3 is 13 residues long. Trimming left V 2 bases short and J 2 bases short, with 7 bases between.